A single sample is the source of the 16 T cell receptor beta chains below, sequenced in a study of blood T cell repertoires in COVID-19. The method was immunoSEQ multiplex PCR; TCRdb's version includes in-frame clones alone and lacks a portion of them. The sample lists around 67,000 clones; roughly 88% were seen once. Sequenced material: peripheral blood. These receptors originate from a woman over 75 with active or convalescent COVID-19.

The rearrangement links TRBV7-3 to TRBJ2-1; 12 bases agree with TRBD2. From germline, CDR1 is SGHTA and CDR2 FQGTGA. The V and J ends lost 4 bases and 4 bases, in that order; junction bases with no gene match: 2. This CDR3 is built from 15 residues. CDR3 in amino acids: CASSSLAGGYNEQFF. For the CDR3, the DNA is TGTGCCAGCAGCTCGCTAGCGGGAGGGTACAATGAGCAGTTCTTC. Full variable domain (outside the CDR3, taken from reference TRBV7-3 and TRBJ2-1): GAGVSQTPSNKVTEKGKYVELRCDPISGHTALYWYRQSLGQGPEFLIYFQGTGAADDSGLPNDRFFAVRPEGSVSTLKIQRTERGDSAVYLCASSSLAGGYNEQFFGPGTRLTVL.

The rearrangement uses TRBV6-5 and TRBJ2-3; 10 bases align to TRBD2. Trimming at V came to 4 bases and at J to 5 bases, leaving 3 bases not matched to a gene. CDR3 length: 14 amino acids. From germline, CDR1 is MNHEY and CDR2 SVGAGI. DNA for the CDR3: TGTGCCAGCAGTTCCCTAGCGGGGGTAGATACGCAGTATTTT. Translated: CASSSLAGVDTQYF.

The chain joins TRBV2 to TRBJ2-2, with D maybe TRBD2 (6 bases). This CDR3 is built from 16 residues. The V and J ends lost 5 bases and 6 bases respectively, with 19 bases between them. Per germline, CDR1 SNHLY and CDR2 FYNNEI. The DNA for the CDR3 is TGTGCCAGCAGTTTTGAGGGAAGGAGGGGCGCCGGGGAGCTGTTTTTT. Amino acid sequence: CASSFEGRRGAGELFF.

The chain combines TRBV7-9 with TRBJ1-2; 7 positions agree with TRBD1. Per germline, CDR1 SEHNR and CDR2 FQNEAQ (reference sequence). The CDR3 sequence is 15 residues long. Unmatched junction bases numbered 9, after V lost 3 bases and J lost 5 bases. CDR3 loop: CASSFPNTGEYGYTF. In nucleotides, the CDR3 is TGTGCCAGCAGCTTCCCCAACACAGGGGAATATGGCTACACCTTC.

This clone turned up a few times. This chain links TRBV14 with TRBJ1-2, with 11 bases aligning to TRBD1. The CDR3 runs to 14 residues. Per germline, CDR1 SGHDN and CDR2 FVKESK. V trimming: 5 bases; J trimming: 4 bases; junction bases outside the gene matches: 3. In DNA form, the CDR3 reads TGTGCCAGCAGCTGGACAGGGGGCGCCTATGGCTACACCTTC. Its translation is CASSWTGGAYGYTF.

This clone was observed once. V and J are TRBV5-1 and TRBJ2-1; the D gene is possibly TRBD1 (6 bases). This CDR3 spans 14 amino acids. Trimming removed 1 base from V and 6 bases from J, with 11 bases in between. Germline values: CDR1 SGHRS, CDR2 YFSETQ. CDR3 sequence: CASSLQGMTNEQFF. The CDR3 nucleotides read TGCGCCAGCAGCTTGCAGGGGATGACCAATGAGCAGTTCTTC.

This rearrangement joins TRBV15 to TRBJ1-2, with unresolved D. Trimming stripped 0 bases from V and 4 bases from J, with 9 bases between. Germline-derived CDR1 and CDR2 are LNHNV and YYDKDF (reference sequence). The CDR3 is 14 amino acids. The CDR3 is CATSRDRSVYGYTF. The CDR3 bases are TGTGCCACCAGCAGAGATCGGTCGGTCTATGGCTACACCTTC.

Of note for this clone: Other nucleotide sequences from this sample produce the same CDR3. V is TRBV2 and J is TRBJ2-7; 12 positions match TRBD2. V trimming: 7 bases; J trimming: 7 bases; junction bases outside the gene matches: 11. The CDR3 is 15 residues long. Per germline, CDR1 SNHLY and CDR2 FYNNEI. The CDR3 sequence: CASTIGLAGTMEQYF. The DNA of the CDR3 is TGTGCCAGCACCATAGGACTAGCGGGAACAATGGAGCAGTACTTC.

The chain combines TRBV3-1 (or the pseudogene TRBV3-2) with TRBJ2-7; 11 bases are a match to TRBD2. This CDR3 spans 14 amino acids. CDR1 and CDR2 (germline): LGHDT, YNNKEL (reference sequence). After removal of 5 bases from V and 3 bases from J, the junction contained 3 bases not matched to a gene. Written as DNA, the CDR3 is TGTGCCAGCAGCGAGACTAGCGGGGTCTACGAGCAGTACTTC. The encoded protein is CASSETSGVYEQYF.

The chain combines TRBV12-3 or TRBV12-4 with TRBJ2-6; no definite D call. Deletions cut 5 bases from V and 5 bases from J, with 7 bases between. The CDR3 extends over 13 amino acids. Here the CDR3 reads CASSMNRANVLTF. For the CDR3, the DNA is TGTGCCAGCAGTATGAACAGGGCCAACGTCCTGACTTTC.

The chain combines TRBV7-3 with TRBJ2-3; the D is unclear. Germline lookup yields CDR1 SGHTA and CDR2 FQGTGA. V was clipped by 2 bases and J by 1 base, with 7 bases between them. The CDR3 runs to 14 residues. The CDR3 region is CASSLRLGTDTQYF. CDR3 nucleotides: TGTGCCAGCAGCTTACGACTCGGCACAGATACGCAGTATTTT. The whole variable domain, remainder taken from reference TRBV7-3 and TRBJ2-3, is GAGVSQTPSNKVTEKGKYVELRCDPISGHTALYWYRQSLGQGPEFLIYFQGTGAADDSGLPNDRFFAVRPEGSVSTLKIQRTERGDSAVYLCASSLRLGTDTQYFGPGTRLTVL.

CDR3 protein: CASSWTGGWETDTQYF. For the CDR3, the DNA is TGCGCCAGCAGCTGGACAGGGGGCTGGGAGACAGATACGCAGTATTTT. V usage is TRBV5-1 and J usage is TRBJ2-3; 11 bases are shared with TRBD1. The germline V gene encodes CDR1 SGHRS and CDR2 YFSETQ. Trimming cost V 3 bases and J 3 bases; bases outside gene matches: 6. The CDR3 is made up of 16 amino acids. Full variable domain (missing parts from reference TRBV5-1 and TRBJ2-3): KAGVTQTPRYLIKTRGQQVTLSCSPISGHRSVSWYQQTPGQGLQFLFEYFSETQRNKGNFPGRFSGRQFSNSRSEMNVSTLELGDSALYLCASSWTGGWETDTQYFGPGTRLTVL.

This clone has more than one count but fewer than ten. The chain recombines TRBV2 with TRBJ2-1; 9 bases line up with TRBD1. The germline gives CDR1 SNHLY, CDR2 FYNNEI. The J segment lost 8 bases and the V segment lost 6 bases, leaving 8 bases of the junction unmatched. There are 14 residues in the CDR3. In DNA form, the CDR3 reads TGTGCCAGCAGCTATACAGGGGGCGCGGATGAGCAGTTCTTC. Translating gives CASSYTGGADEQFF. The variable domain in full, completed from reference TRBV2 and TRBJ2-1, reads EPEVTQTPSHQVTQMGQEVILRCVPISNHLYFYWYRQILGQKVEFLVSFYNNEISEKSEIFDDQFSVERPDGSNFTLKIRSTKLEDSAMYFCASSYTGGADEQFFGPGTRLTVL.

The chain carries TRBV3-1 (or the pseudogene TRBV3-2) and TRBJ2-7, with 9 bases matching TRBD1. Germline CDR1 and CDR2: LGHDT and YNNKEL (reference sequence). Trimming cost V 4 bases and J 5 bases; bases outside gene matches: 6. This CDR3 is 14 amino acids long. This CDR3 reads CASSPRQGEDEQYF. CDR3 in DNA: TGTGCCAGCAGCCCTCGACAGGGGGAAGACGAGCAGTACTTC.

This chain connects TRBV11-2 to TRBJ2-5; D is possibly TRBD2 (7 bases). The germline gives CDR1 SGHAT, CDR2 FQNNGV. The CDR3 is 16 residues long. The germline V and J ends were trimmed by 6 bases and 0 bases, with 17 bases remaining between them. The CDR3 DNA reads TGTGCCAGCAGAAACCTAGGGGGGGAGTACCAAGAGACCCAGTACTTC. Translation: CASRNLGGEYQETQYF.

V is TRBV9 and J is TRBJ1-1; D gene unclear. CDR3 length: 15 amino acids. The germline V gene has CDR1 SGDLS and CDR2 YYNGEE. The germline V and J ends were trimmed by 0 bases and 3 bases, with 12 bases remaining between them. The CDR3 DNA sequence: TGTGCCAGCAGCGTAGGAGGGAGGGTGTACACTGAAGCTTTCTTT. Protein: CASSVGGRVYTEAFF.